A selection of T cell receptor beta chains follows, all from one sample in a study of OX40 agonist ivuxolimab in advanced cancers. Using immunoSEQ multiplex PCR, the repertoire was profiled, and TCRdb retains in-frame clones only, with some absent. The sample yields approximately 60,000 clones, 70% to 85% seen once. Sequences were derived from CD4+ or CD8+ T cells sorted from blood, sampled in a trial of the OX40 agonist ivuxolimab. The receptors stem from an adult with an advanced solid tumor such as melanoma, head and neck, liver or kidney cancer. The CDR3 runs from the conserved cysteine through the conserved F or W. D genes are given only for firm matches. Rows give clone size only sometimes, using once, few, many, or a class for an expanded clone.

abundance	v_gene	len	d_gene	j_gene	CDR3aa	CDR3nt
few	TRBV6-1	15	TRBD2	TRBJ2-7	CASSRTLRENYEQYF	TGTGCCAGTTCTAGAACCCTGCGGGAGAACTACGAGCAGTACTTC
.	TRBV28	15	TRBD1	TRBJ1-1	CASSPPGQGQTEAFF	TGTGCCAGCAGCCCCCCGGGACAGGGACAAACTGAAGCTTTCTTT
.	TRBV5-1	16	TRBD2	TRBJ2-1	CASSLGTSGGGNEQFF	TGCGCCAGCAGCTTGGGGACTAGCGGGGGTGGTAATGAGCAGTTCTTC
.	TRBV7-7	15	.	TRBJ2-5	CASSFFTAGRETQYF	TGTGCCAGTAGCTTTTTTACGGCAGGGCGAGAGACCCAGTACTTC
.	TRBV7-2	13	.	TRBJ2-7	CASSLAGGREQYF	TGTGCCAGCAGCTTAGCCGGGGGTCGGGAGCAGTACTTC
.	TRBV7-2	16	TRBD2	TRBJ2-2	CASSLVSGTSSGELFF	TGTGCCAGCAGCTTAGTGTCCGGGACTAGCTCCGGGGAGCTGTTTTTT
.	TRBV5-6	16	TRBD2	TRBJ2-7	CASSPGLAGGFYEQYF	TGTGCCAGCAGCCCGGGACTAGCGGGAGGATTCTACGAGCAGTACTTC
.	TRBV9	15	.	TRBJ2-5	CASSVASAYQETQYF	TGTGCCAGCAGCGTAGCGTCAGCGTACCAAGAGACCCAGTACTTC
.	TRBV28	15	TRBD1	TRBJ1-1	CASSSPGQGNTEAFF	TGTGCCAGCAGTTCCCCGGGACAGGGGAACACTGAAGCTTTCTTT
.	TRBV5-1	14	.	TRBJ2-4	CASSFLPQGYIQYF	TGCGCCAGCAGCTTCCTTCCCCAGGGATACATTCAGTACTTC
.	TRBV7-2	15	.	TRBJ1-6	CASSPHRVKNSPLHF	TGTGCCAGCAGCCCCCACAGGGTAAAAAATTCACCCCTCCACTTT
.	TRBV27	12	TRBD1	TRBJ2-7	CASRDRGTEQYF	TGTGCCAGCCGGGACAGGGGTACCGAGCAGTACTTC
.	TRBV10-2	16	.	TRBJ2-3	CASSERLTEQSDTQYF	TGCGCCAGCAGTGAGCGGCTGACAGAACAATCGGATACGCAGTATTTT
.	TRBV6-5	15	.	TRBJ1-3	CASTKARGDGNTIYF	TGTGCCAGCACCAAAGCCCGCGGGGATGGAAACACCATATATTTT
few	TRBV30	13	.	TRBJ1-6	CAWRRDSNSPLHF	TGTGCCTGGAGGAGGGATTCCAATTCACCCCTCCACTTT
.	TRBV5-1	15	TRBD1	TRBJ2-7	CASSPGTGNSYEQYF	TGCGCCAGCAGCCCCGGGACAGGTAACTCCTACGAGCAGTACTTC
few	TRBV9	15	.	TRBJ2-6	CASSVFSRGANVLTF	TGTGCCAGCAGCGTATTCTCGCGGGGGGCCAACGTCCTGACTTTC
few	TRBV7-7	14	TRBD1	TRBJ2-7	CASSPKGQAYEQYF	TGTGCCAGCAGCCCCAAGGGACAGGCCTACGAGCAGTACTTC
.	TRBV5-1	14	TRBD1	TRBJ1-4	CASSLQGGGEKLFF	TGCGCCAGCAGCTTACAGGGGGGAGGTGAAAAACTGTTTTTT
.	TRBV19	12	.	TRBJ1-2	CASSIASGGYTF	TGTGCCAGTAGTATAGCGTCAGGCGGCTACACCTTC
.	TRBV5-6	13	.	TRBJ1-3	CASSFTVGNTIYF	TGTGCCAGCAGTTTCACTGTAGGAAACACCATATATTTT
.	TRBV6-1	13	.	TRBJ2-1	CASSKYFDNEQFF	TGTGCCAGCAGTAAATACTTCGACAATGAGCAGTTCTTC
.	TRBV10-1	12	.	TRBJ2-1	CASSAPGAGQFF	TGCGCCAGCAGCGCTCCGGGGGCCGGGCAGTTCTTC
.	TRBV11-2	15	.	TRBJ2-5	CASSLGTNREETQYF	TGTGCCAGCAGCTTGGGGACCAACAGGGAAGAGACCCAGTACTTC
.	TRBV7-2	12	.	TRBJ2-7	CASSLKVGGRYF	TGTGCCAGCAGCTTAAAGGTCGGGGGAAGGTACTTC
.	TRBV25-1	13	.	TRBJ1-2	CASSFEARTGYTF	TGTGCCAGCTCATTTGAAGCTCGGACGGGCTACACCTTC
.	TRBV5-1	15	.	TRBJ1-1	CASSFQGPMNTEAFF	TGCGCCAGCAGCTTCCAGGGCCCCATGAACACTGAAGCTTTCTTT
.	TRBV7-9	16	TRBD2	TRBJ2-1	CASAKGGLAGVNEQFF	TGTGCCAGCGCAAAAGGGGGACTAGCGGGAGTGAATGAGCAGTTCTTC
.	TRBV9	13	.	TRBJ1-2	CASSVEANYGYTF	TGTGCCAGCAGCGTAGAAGCTAACTATGGCTACACCTTC
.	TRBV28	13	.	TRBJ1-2	CASSLTGNYGYTF	TGTGCCAGCAGTCTGACAGGAAACTATGGCTACACCTTC
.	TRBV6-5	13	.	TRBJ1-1	CATAPREISEAFF	TGTGCCACCGCCCCCCGGGAGATCTCTGAAGCTTTCTTT
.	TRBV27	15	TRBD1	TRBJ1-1	CASSRQGEPNTEAFF	TGTGCCAGCAGTAGACAGGGTGAACCCAACACTGAAGCTTTCTTT
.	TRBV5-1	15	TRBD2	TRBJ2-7	CASSLTGTTNYEQYF	TGCGCCAGCAGCTTGACTGGGACTACCAATTACGAGCAGTACTTC
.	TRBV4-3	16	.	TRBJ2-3	CASSQVVGQGADTQYF	TGCGCCAGCAGCCAAGTTGTTGGGCAGGGTGCAGATACGCAGTATTTT
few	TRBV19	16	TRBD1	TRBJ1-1	CASSPGQAASGTEAFF	TGTGCCAGTAGCCCAGGACAGGCCGCCTCGGGCACTGAAGCTTTCTTT
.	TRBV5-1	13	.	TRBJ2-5	CASSSQGGETQYF	TGCGCCAGCAGCTCACAGGGAGGGGAGACCCAGTACTTC
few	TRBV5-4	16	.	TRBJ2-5	CASSLGPPTGQETQYF	TGTGCCAGCAGCTTAGGCCCCCCGACAGGCCAAGAGACCCAGTACTTC
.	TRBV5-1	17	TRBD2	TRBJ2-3	CASSQPTSGASTDTQYF	TGCGCCAGCAGCCAACCCACTAGCGGGGCTAGCACAGATACGCAGTATTTT
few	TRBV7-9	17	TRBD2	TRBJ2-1	CASSFGRGTSGSNEQFF	TGTGCCAGCAGCTTTGGAAGGGGGACTAGCGGATCCAATGAGCAGTTCTTC
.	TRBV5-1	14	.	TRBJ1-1	CASSLFPGATEAFF	TGCGCCAGCAGCTTGTTCCCAGGGGCCACTGAAGCTTTCTTT
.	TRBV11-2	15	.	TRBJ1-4	CASSYVGGGIEKLFF	TGTGCCAGCAGTTACGTTGGGGGTGGTATTGAAAAACTGTTTTTT
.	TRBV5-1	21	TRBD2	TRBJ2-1	CASSLAPTAGGLLRAYNEQFF	TGCGCCAGCAGCTTGGCTCCGACGGCGGGAGGCCTTCTTCGAGCCTACAATGAGCAGTTCTTC